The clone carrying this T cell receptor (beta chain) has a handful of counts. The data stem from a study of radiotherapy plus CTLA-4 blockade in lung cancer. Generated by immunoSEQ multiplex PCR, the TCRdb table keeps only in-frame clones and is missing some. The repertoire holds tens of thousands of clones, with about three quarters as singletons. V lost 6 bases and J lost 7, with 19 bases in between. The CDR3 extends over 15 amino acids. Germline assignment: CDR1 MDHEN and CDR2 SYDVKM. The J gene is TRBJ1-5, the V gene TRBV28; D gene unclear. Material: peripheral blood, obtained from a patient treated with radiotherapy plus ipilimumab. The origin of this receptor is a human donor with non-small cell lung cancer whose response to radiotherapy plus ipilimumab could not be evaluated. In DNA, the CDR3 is TGTGCCAGCAGACAAGGGAAGGGAGGGCTCCAGCCCCAGCATTTT. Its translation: CASRQGKGGLQPQHF. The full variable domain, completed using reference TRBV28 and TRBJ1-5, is DVKVTQSSRYLVKRTGEKVFLECVQDMDHENMFWYRQDPGLGLRLIYFSYDVKMKEKGDIPEGYSVSREKKERFSLILESASTNQTSMYLCASRQGKGGLQPQHFGDGTRLSIL.